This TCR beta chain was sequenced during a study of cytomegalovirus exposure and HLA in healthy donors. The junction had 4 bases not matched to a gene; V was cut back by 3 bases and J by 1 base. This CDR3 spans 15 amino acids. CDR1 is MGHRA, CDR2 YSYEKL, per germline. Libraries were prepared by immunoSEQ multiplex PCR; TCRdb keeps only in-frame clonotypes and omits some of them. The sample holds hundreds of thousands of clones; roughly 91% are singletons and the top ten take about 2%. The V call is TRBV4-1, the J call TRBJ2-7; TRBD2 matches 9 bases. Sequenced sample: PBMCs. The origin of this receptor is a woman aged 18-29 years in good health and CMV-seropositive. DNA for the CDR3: TGCGCCAGCAGCCATATAGCGGGAGCTTCCTACGAGCAGTACTTC. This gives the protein CASSHIAGASYEQYF.